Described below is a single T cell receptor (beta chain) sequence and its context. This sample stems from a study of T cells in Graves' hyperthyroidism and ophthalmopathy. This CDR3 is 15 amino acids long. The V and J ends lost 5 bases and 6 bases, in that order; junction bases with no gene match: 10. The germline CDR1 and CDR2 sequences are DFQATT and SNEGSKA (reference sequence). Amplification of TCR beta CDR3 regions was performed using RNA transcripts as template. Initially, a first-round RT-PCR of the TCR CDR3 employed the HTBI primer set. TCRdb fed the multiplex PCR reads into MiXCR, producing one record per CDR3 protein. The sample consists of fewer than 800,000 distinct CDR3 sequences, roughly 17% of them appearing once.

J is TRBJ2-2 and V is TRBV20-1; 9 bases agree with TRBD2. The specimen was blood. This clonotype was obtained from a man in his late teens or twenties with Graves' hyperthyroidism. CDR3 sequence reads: CSASNGTSMAGELFF. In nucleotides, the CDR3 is TGCAGTGCTTCAAACGGGACTAGCATGGCCGGGGAGCTGTTTTTT.